Below are 9 T cell receptor beta chains sequenced from a single sample in a study of breast tumors, draining lymph nodes, adjacent tissues. Breast cancer patients provided tissue from their axillary draining lymph nodes. MiXCR, run by TCRdb on the multiplex PCR reads, gives a single entry per CDR3 protein. The data contain fewer than 150,000 distinct CDR3 sequences, around 20% of them singletons. Specimen: axillary lymph node tissue. The source of these receptors is a female donor with breast cancer. Some clones in this sample may be carry-over from other donors' samples.

To note about this clonotype: A much larger clone differs by one base, so this may be a read error. No conserved phenylalanine or tryptophan ends this CDR3, so it is likely a read error. The chain has TRBV11-1 and TRBJ1-2; 7 positions match TRBD1. CDR1 SGHAT and CDR2 FQDESV come from the germline V gene (reference sequence). Germline trimming cut 5 bases from V and 5 bases from J; bases unmatched to any gene: 5. The CDR3 is 13 residues long. CDR3 loop: CASSTDRAYGYTL. The DNA for the CDR3 is TGTGCCAGCAGCACCGACAGGGCTTATGGCTACACCCTC.

J is TRBJ2-5 and V is TRBV5-1, with 15 bases fitting TRBD2. The CDR3 totals 18 residues. The J segment lost 5 bases and the V segment lost 0 bases, leaving 8 bases of the junction unmatched. Germline V gene lookup returns CDR1 SGHRS and CDR2 YFSETQ. As DNA, the CDR3 is TGCGCCAGCAGCTTGGGGACTAGCGGGAGGGCCGCGTGGGAGACCCAGTACTTC. Its translation is CASSLGTSGRAAWETQYF.

Ten or more counts support this clonotype. This chain joins TRBV10-3 and TRBJ2-1; possible D gene TRBD2, 5 bases. V was shortened by 6 bases and J by 0 bases, with 12 bases between the two germline ends. Germline assignment: CDR1 ENHRY and CDR2 SYGVKD. There are 15 residues in the CDR3. This CDR3 is CAISGLPSSYNEQFF. CDR3 nucleotide sequence: TGTGCCATCAGCGGACTCCCTAGCTCCTACAATGAGCAGTTCTTC.

This clonotype appeared many times. The V and J genes are TRBV4-1 and TRBJ2-7, with no clear D. CDR3 length equals 15 residues. V dropped 0 bases and J dropped 2 bases, with 11 bases sitting between them. Germline V CDR1 and CDR2: MGHRA, YSYEKL. CDR3 protein: CASSQDLGRTYEQYF. The CDR3 region has the DNA TGCGCCAGCAGCCAAGATCTTGGTAGGACCTACGAGCAGTACTTC.

At least ten counts were recorded for this clonotype. This sequence joins TRBV20-1 and TRBJ2-1; 11 bases fit TRBD2. J gave up 0 bases and V 0 bases, and 4 bases lay outside the gene matches. Germline CDR1 is DFQATT and CDR2 is SNEGSKA (reference sequence). This CDR3 is built from 17 residues. The CDR3: CSARDFTSGSSYNEQFF. The CDR3 bases are TGCAGTGCTAGAGATTTTACTAGCGGGAGCTCCTACAATGAGCAGTTCTTC.

This clonotype was recorded many times. The chain carries TRBV12-3 or TRBV12-4 and TRBJ2-7; possibly TRBD1 or TRBD2 for D (5 bases each). Trimming shortened V by 3 bases and J by 0 bases, and 12 bases separated the two germline ends. The CDR3 loop spans 15 amino acids. CDR3 in DNA: TGTGCCAGCAGTTTGGGAGCAGGGAGCTCCTACGAGCAGTACTTC. Translated, it gives CASSLGAGSSYEQYF.

This clonotype was seen many times. This chain links TRBV20-1 with TRBJ2-7; TRBD2 might be the D (6 bases). CDR3 length: 14 residues. Germline V gene data show CDR1 as DFQATT and CDR2 as SNEGSKA (reference sequence). Trimming stripped 4 bases from V and 0 bases from J, with 13 bases between. The CDR3 region has the DNA TGCAGTGCTACCAGGGACGGGAGCTCCTACGAGCAGTACTTC. Translation gives CSATRDGSSYEQYF.

This clonotype was counted many times. The chain combines TRBV20-1 with TRBJ1-6, with D uncertain. Germline loops: CDR1 DFQATT, CDR2 SNEGSKA (reference sequence). Deletions cut 2 bases from V and 7 bases from J, with 9 bases between. The CDR3 runs 13 residues. CDR3 in DNA: TGCAGTGCTAGAATTCGTACAAATTCACCCCTCCACTTT. Its protein is CSARIRTNSPLHF.

Remarks on this clonotype: A much larger clone is a single base away; this may be a read error. The chain uses TRBV7-9 and TRBJ2-5, with 12 bases matching TRBD2. The length of the CDR3 is 18 residues. Germline-derived CDR1 and CDR2 are SEHNR and FQNEAQ (reference sequence). The CDR3 nucleotides read TGTGCCAGCAGCTTACGGGAGTCGACTAGCGGGAGAAGGGAGACCCAGCACTTC. Translation gives CASSLRESTSGRRETQHF.